The source of this T cell receptor (beta chain) is a study of T cell repertoires in cytomegalovirus infection (dated by TCRdb to the late 2010s). A note on the overall study: Peptide stimulations targeted recently identified HLA-C-restricted CMV epitopes, whose presentation resists viral immunomodulation, together with well-studied HLA-B-restricted epitopes. Donor HLA type was relevant to the analysis, as public TCR beta signatures indicated carriage of CMV infection together with the matching HLA type. Results and caveats for the whole study, not just this receptor: Cumulative frequency of public TCR beta family members discriminated carriers of CMV infection plus the relevant HLA type in this cohort and an independent approximately 360-donor cohort. In the ex vivo response, HLA-C-restricted CMV-specific TCR beta clonotypes were dominant, and in two of eight donors the single most frequent clonotype came from this HLA-C-restricted group.

From cysteine to phenylalanine, the CDR3 is 18 amino acids long. Only the CDR3 portion is preserved as DNA: 54 bases, with reading frame beginning at the first base. The germline V gene (reference sequence) specifies LNHDA as CDR1 and SQIVND as CDR2. V ends up 4 bases short and J 8 bases short, with an unmatched junction base count of 20. In regard to this clonotype: Its binding antigen is unknown. No base qualities exist here, and no much larger clone lies one base off it.

The meaning of the sample's treatment or condition label: in vitro stimulation with specific CMV peptide epitopes to enrich CMV-specific T cells. Sequenced using an Illumina HiSeq 1500. TCRdb redid the processing of the public reads, applying fastp at Q25 and MiXCR, and retained in-frame beta chains. CDR3 protein sequences are deduplicated, and each keeps its most common genes and DNA. The sample table records fewer than 1,000,000 distinct CDR3 sequences; roughly 30% of these occur just once. Over 13% of the sample lies in the top ten. This sequence originates from a human donor in good health (CMV status not recorded). Some clones in this sample may be carry-over from other donors' samples. The sequence joins TRBV19 to TRBJ2-1; TRBD2 fits 7 bases in the junction. The material sequenced was cultured CD8+ T cells from PBMCs, taken from culture after CMV antigen stimulation. The DNA sequence is given as TGTGCCAGTAGTACCCTTGGACTAGTCCACCCTTCATACGATGAGCAGTTCTTC. The encoded protein is CASSTLGLVHPSYDEQFF.